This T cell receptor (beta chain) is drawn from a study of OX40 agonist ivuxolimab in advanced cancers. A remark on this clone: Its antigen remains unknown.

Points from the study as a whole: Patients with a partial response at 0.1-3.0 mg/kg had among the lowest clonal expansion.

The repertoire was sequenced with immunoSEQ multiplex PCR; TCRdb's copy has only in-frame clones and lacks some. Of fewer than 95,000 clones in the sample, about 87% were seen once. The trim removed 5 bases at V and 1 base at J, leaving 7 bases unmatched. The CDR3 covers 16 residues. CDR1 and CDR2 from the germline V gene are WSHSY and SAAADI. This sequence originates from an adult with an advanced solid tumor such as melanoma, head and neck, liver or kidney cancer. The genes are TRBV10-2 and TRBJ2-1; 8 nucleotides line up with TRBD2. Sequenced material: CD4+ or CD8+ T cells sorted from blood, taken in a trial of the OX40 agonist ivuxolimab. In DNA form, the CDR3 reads TGCGCCAGCAGTACGACTTTAGCGGGATCCTACAATGAGCAGTTCTTC. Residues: CASSTTLAGSYNEQFF.